One and the same sample provided the 26 T cell receptor beta chains below, sequenced in a study of graft-versus-host responses after intestinal transplantation (dated by TCRdb to the early 2020s). Intraepithelial and lamina propria lymphocytes were isolated from graft specimens using dithiothreitol, EDTA incubations and collagenase D digestion. Receptor amplification or capture employed the immunoSEQ multiplex PCR assay. TCRdb provides this immuneACCESS table in a form limited to in-frame rearrangements. Some clones are lacking; in checked studies, under half of them reflect an unresolved V gene, and why the rest are absent is not known. The sample yields around 15,000 clones; roughly three fifths were counted once. The ten largest clones capture over 10% of the sample. Sequenced material: ileum tissue, taken 524 days after transplant. These receptors originate from a human patient who received an intestinal transplant, so some T cells may come from the graft donor.

The chain employs TRBV7-2 and TRBJ2-2; D not resolved. CDR1 and CDR2 (germline): SGHTA, FQGNSA. The CDR3 length is 14 residues. V was clipped by 5 bases and J by 6 bases, with 13 bases between them. The CDR3 DNA sequence: TGTGCCAGCAGCCCCGGATACGACTCCGGGGAGCTGTTTTTT. Translated: CASSPGYDSGELFF.

The chain links TRBV18 to TRBJ2-7, with D possibly being TRBD1 (6 bases). Germline CDR1 reads KGHSH; CDR2 reads LQKENI. V lost 3 bases and J lost 5, with 11 bases in between. The CDR3 contains 13 residues. CDR3 in DNA: TGTGCCAGCTCACCCGATAGACAGGACGAGCAGTACTTC. Its translation: CASSPDRQDEQYF. Using reference TRBV18 and TRBJ2-7 for the parts outside the CDR3, the full variable domain is NAGVMQNPRHLVRRRGQEARLRCSPMKGHSHVYWYRQLPEEGLKFMVYLQKENIIDESGMPKERFSAEFPKEGPSILRIQQVVRGDSAAYFCASSPDRQDEQYFGPGTRLTVT.

This clone was detected a few times. The chain uses TRBV5-8 and TRBJ1-3, with no clear D. The V end lost 1 base, the J end lost 0 bases, and 11 bases lay between the germline ends. Per the germline V gene, CDR1 is SGHTS and CDR2 is YDEGEE. CDR3 length equals 16 residues. The CDR3 protein is CASSLLQPTSGNTIYF. In nucleotides, the CDR3 is TGTGCCAGCAGCTTGCTACAGCCAACCTCTGGAAACACCATATATTTT.

The V call is TRBV30, the J call TRBJ1-2; 9 bases match TRBD1. The CDR3 is 17 residues long. The germline CDR1 and CDR2 sequences are GTSNPN and SVGIG (reference sequence). V lost 4 bases and J lost 4; bases outside the gene matches: 16. CDR3 DNA: TGTGCCTGGAAATTGGAAGGAGGGACAGGGAGGACCTATGGCTACACCTTC. Amino acids: CAWKLEGGTGRTYGYTF.

This clone has just a few counts. Other nucleotide sequences in the sample specify the same CDR3. As DNA, the CDR3 is TGTGCCAGCAGTCCTACTAGCGGGGGACCGAACACCGGGGAGCTGTTTTTT. This encodes CASSPTSGGPNTGELFF. This chain connects TRBV27 to TRBJ2-2; TRBD2 matches at 11 bases. The CDR3 is made up of 17 amino acids. Germline-derived CDR1 and CDR2 are MNHEY and SMNVEV (reference sequence). J lost 0 bases, V lost 5 bases, and 5 bases had no gene match.

This rearrangement joins TRBV30 to TRBJ1-2; 10 bases are a match to TRBD1. Germline CDR1 reads GTSNPN; CDR2 reads SVGIG (reference sequence). Losses at the gene ends were 3 bases for V and 0 bases for J; bases not matched to a gene: 4. The CDR3 length is 15 residues. CDR3 sequence: CAWRVGTGANYGYTF. In DNA, the CDR3 is TGTGCCTGGAGAGTCGGGACAGGGGCTAACTATGGCTACACCTTC.

This sequence joins TRBV4-3 and TRBJ2-5; tentatively, D is TRBD2 (7 bases). CDR1 is LGHNA, CDR2 YSLEER, per germline. The CDR3 consists of 15 residues. Trimming pared 0 bases from V and 4 bases from J, leaving 12 bases between. The CDR3 sequence is CASSQDGGARETQYF. For the CDR3, the DNA is TGCGCCAGCAGCCAAGATGGGGGGGCCAGAGAGACCCAGTACTTC.

This rearrangement joins TRBV7-8 to TRBJ1-1, with D maybe TRBD1 (6 bases). With 9 bases removed from V and 1 base from J, the gap between germline ends came to 15 bases. Germline assignment: CDR1 SGHVS and CDR2 FQNEAQ. This CDR3 comprises 14 residues. CDR3 sequence reads: CASTRTETNTEAFF. The CDR3 nucleotides are TGTGCCAGTACTAGGACAGAGACGAACACTGAAGCTTTCTTT.

The chain employs TRBV2 and TRBJ2-1, with 16 bases identical to TRBD2. This CDR3 comprises 19 residues. Germline loops: CDR1 SNHLY, CDR2 FYNNEI. After removal of 8 bases from V and 4 bases from J, the junction contained 14 bases not matched to a gene. CDR3 sequence reads: CASQNPGTSGGAAYNEQFF. The CDR3 coding sequence is TGTGCCAGCCAGAACCCGGGGACTAGCGGGGGGGCCGCGTACAATGAGCAGTTCTTC.

CDR3 amino acids: CASSRRQGALMPQHF. The CDR3 region has the DNA TGTGCCAGCAGCCGAAGACAGGGGGCACTTATGCCCCAGCATTTT. This sequence joins TRBV2 and TRBJ1-5; 10 positions match TRBD1. The CDR3 is made up of 15 amino acids. The V and J ends lost 6 bases and 9 bases, in that order; junction bases with no gene match: 11. The germline V gene encodes CDR1 SNHLY and CDR2 FYNNEI.

This clone was seen a few times. The chain links TRBV30 to TRBJ2-2; 13 bases match TRBD2. V lost 2 bases and J lost 3; bases outside the gene matches: 0. The V gene's germline CDR1 is GTSNPN and CDR2 SVGIG (reference sequence). The CDR3 length is 15 residues. The CDR3 protein is CAWSTSGGDTGELFF. In DNA, the CDR3 is TGTGCCTGGAGTACTAGCGGGGGGGACACCGGGGAGCTGTTTTTT.

In its sample, this clone is medium-sized. V is TRBV10-1 and J is TRBJ1-5; no firm D call. With 4 bases removed from V and 2 bases from J, the gap between germline ends came to 15 bases. The CDR3 totals 16 residues. The germline gives CDR1 WNHNN, CDR2 SYGVQD (reference sequence). The CDR3 DNA reads as TGCGCCAGCAGTGCTACAGTGGCCTCAGGCAATCAGCCCCAGCATTTT. Protein: CASSATVASGNQPQHF.

This chain uses TRBV11-3 with TRBJ2-7, with 9 bases identical to TRBD2. V shed 1 base, J shed 5 bases, and the junction held 6 bases outside the gene matches. CDR1 and CDR2 (germline): SGHNT, YENEEA. CDR3 size: 15 residues. The CDR3 sequence is CASSLGIAGDDEQYF. The CDR3 bases are TGTGCCAGCAGCTTAGGGATAGCGGGGGACGACGAGCAGTACTTC.

This clone was found once. The rearrangement links TRBV6-1 to TRBJ1-5; maybe TRBD1 (5 bases). Germline CDR1 is MNHNS and CDR2 is SASEGT. The CDR3 runs to 15 residues. V dropped 6 bases and J dropped 2 bases, with 14 bases sitting between them. The chain's CDR3 is CASRTESWGNQPQHF. In DNA, the CDR3 is TGTGCCAGCAGGACAGAGAGTTGGGGCAATCAGCCCCAGCATTTT.

About this clone itself: This CDR3 is also generated by other DNA sequences in the sample. The rearrangement joins TRBV4-3 to TRBJ1-5; weak D call: TRBD1 (5 bases). The germline CDR1 and CDR2 sequences are LGHNA and YSLEER. The CDR3 extends over 15 amino acids. V was trimmed by 0 bases and J by 7 bases, leaving 13 bases between them. The CDR3 nucleotides are TGCGCCAGCAGCCAAGACAGGCAGGGCGACCAGCCCCAGCATTTT. This translates into CASSQDRQGDQPQHF.

This clone was detected only once. CDR3 DNA: TGTGCCTGGAACACAGTTAATAGCAATCAGCCCCAGCATTTT. Its translation: CAWNTVNSNQPQHF. The J gene is TRBJ1-5, the V gene TRBV30; D gene ambiguous. CDR1 is GTSNPN, CDR2 SVGIG, per germline (reference sequence). The CDR3 spans 14 residues. Trimming cost V 4 bases and J 0 bases, with 10 bases left between them.

This chain connects TRBV30 to TRBJ2-5, with TRBD2 matching 7 bases. Germline values: CDR1 GTSNPN, CDR2 SVGIG (reference sequence). This CDR3 has 15 residues. V was pared by 3 bases and J by 2 bases, with 9 bases of the junction left unmatched. CDR3 DNA: TGTGCCTGGAGACGTGGCTGGCGGGAGCAAGAGACCCAGTACTTC. This sequence encodes CAWRRGWREQETQYF.

The chain links TRBV7-2 to TRBJ2-3; 12 bases map to TRBD2. The V gene end was trimmed by 5 bases and the J gene end by 7 bases; junction bases not matched to a gene: 10. The CDR3 is 16 amino acids. Germline-derived CDR1 and CDR2 are SGHTA and FQGNSA. The chain's CDR3 is CASSTRLAGEINTQYF. CDR3 nucleotide sequence: TGTGCCAGCAGCACCCGACTAGCGGGGGAGATAAATACGCAGTATTTT.

The chain carries TRBV21-1 and TRBJ2-3; the table gives TRBD2 as D, unverified against the DNA. TRBV21-1 is designated a pseudogene. CDR3 length equals 16 residues. The CDR3 nucleotides are TGTGCCAGCAGCAAAATAGTGTTTCAAAACACAGATACGCAGTATTTT. Translated: CASSKIVFQNTDTQYF.

The chain combines TRBV27 with TRBJ1-2; 8 bases are shared with TRBD1. After removal of 9 bases from V and 8 bases from J, the junction contained 8 bases not matched to a gene. The CDR3 has 12 amino acids. Per germline, CDR1 MNHEY and CDR2 SMNVEV (reference sequence). CDR3: CASAGTGKGYTF. In DNA, the CDR3 is TGTGCCAGTGCTGGGACAGGTAAGGGCTACACCTTC.

This clone was observed a few times. The rearrangement uses TRBV5-8 and TRBJ2-7; a weak D match, TRBD2 (5 bases). V lost 4 bases, J lost 4 bases, and 24 bases lay in between. The CDR3 has 17 amino acids. Germline V gene data show CDR1 as SGHTS and CDR2 as YDEGEE. This chain's CDR3 is CASSQISTGVFGYEQYF. In DNA, the CDR3 is TGTGCCAGCAGCCAAATTAGTACCGGGGTCTTCGGTTACGAGCAGTACTTC.

This clone appeared a single time. The chain has TRBV4-1 and TRBJ1-6; D is ambiguous. Trimming removed 1 base from V and 1 base from J, with 8 bases in between. The CDR3 contains 16 residues. CDR1 and CDR2 from the germline V gene are MGHRA and YSYEKL. CDR3 in amino acids: CASSQGHGSYNSPLHF. The CDR3 DNA reads as TGCGCCAGCAGCCAAGGGCATGGTTCCTATAATTCACCCCTCCACTTT.

The chain joins TRBV30 to TRBJ1-2; tentative D call: TRBD1 (6 bases). Trimming cost V 5 bases and J 4 bases, with 17 bases left between them. Germline loops: CDR1 GTSNPN, CDR2 SVGIG (reference sequence). The CDR3 sequence is 14 residues long. CDR3: CAWGTGQNFYGYTF. CDR3 DNA: TGTGCCTGGGGAACCGGACAGAACTTCTATGGCTACACCTTC.

This chain uses TRBV20-1 with TRBJ2-1, with 7 bases matching TRBD1. CDR3 length: 11 residues. Trimming cost V 7 bases and J 16 bases; bases outside gene matches: 13. Germline V CDR1 and CDR2: DFQATT, SNEGSKA (reference sequence). CDR3 coding DNA: TGCAGTGGAACGTTTCAAGGGGGCCGATTCTTC. Translated, it gives CSGTFQGGRFF.

The V and J genes are TRBV2 and TRBJ2-7, with D tentatively TRBD2 (5 bases). The CDR3 loop spans 14 amino acids. The germline CDR1 and CDR2 sequences are SNHLY and FYNNEI. The V end lost 4 bases, the J end lost 7 bases, and 17 bases lay between the germline ends. In DNA form, the CDR3 reads TGTGCCAGCAGTGGTCTGGCGTCCCCGGGGGAGCAGTACTTC. It yields the protein CASSGLASPGEQYF.

The rearrangement uses TRBV7-9 and TRBJ2-1; tentatively, D is TRBD2 (6 bases). The CDR3 is 16 amino acids. The V end lost 7 bases, the J end lost 0 bases, and 16 bases lay between the germline ends. The germline V gene has CDR1 SEHNR and CDR2 FQNEAQ (reference sequence). The CDR3 protein is CASTPPGDHSYNEQFF. The CDR3 DNA is TGTGCCAGCACCCCCCCGGGGGACCACTCCTACAATGAGCAGTTCTTC.